One sample yielded the 19 T cell receptor beta chains listed below, sequenced in a study of OX40 agonist ivuxolimab in advanced cancers. The repertoire was sequenced with immunoSEQ multiplex PCR; TCRdb's copy has only in-frame clones and lacks some. The sample consists of 37,000 or so clones, around two thirds of them appearing once. The sample consisted of CD4+ or CD8+ T cells sorted from blood, taken in a trial of the OX40 agonist ivuxolimab. All receptors come from an adult with an advanced solid tumor such as melanoma, head and neck, liver or kidney cancer.

The rearrangement links TRBV5-1 to TRBJ1-4; D uncertain. Germline values: CDR1 SGHRS, CDR2 YFSETQ. This CDR3 region has 15 residues. Trimming took off 1 base at V and 3 bases at J, with 10 bases between the two ends. The CDR3 coding sequence is TGCGCCAGCAGCTTGATGGGAGAGGCTAATGAAAAACTGTTTTTT. It encodes CASSLMGEANEKLFF.

By share, this clone ranks as medium-sized (0.01 to 0.1%). Other nucleotide sequences in the sample specify the same CDR3. The chain joins TRBV9 to TRBJ2-2; unclear D gene. CDR1 and CDR2 (germline): SGDLS, YYNGEE. Trimming removed 0 bases at V and 5 bases at J, with 2 bases between. The length of the CDR3 is 12 residues. DNA for the CDR3: TGTGCCAGCAGCGTAGCTACCGGGGAGCTGTTTTTT. Amino acids: CASSVATGELFF. Supplemented by reference TRBV9 and TRBJ2-2, the full variable domain reads DSGVTQTPKHLITATGQRVTLRCSPRSGDLSVYWYQQSLDQGLQFLIQYYNGEERAKGNILERFSAQQFPDLHSELNLSSLELGDSALYFCASSVATGELFFGEGSRLTVL.

The chain links TRBV5-6 to TRBJ1-1; D gene unclear. This CDR3 contains 12 residues. Germline V gene lookup returns CDR1 SGHDT and CDR2 YYEEEE. The V end was cut by 4 bases, the J end by 3 bases, with 7 bases between. In DNA form, the CDR3 reads TGTGCCAGCAGCCGATTATACACTGAAGCTTTCTTT. It codes for CASSRLYTEAFF.

The chain is built from TRBV5-1 and TRBJ1-1, with D unclear. V gave up 4 bases and J gave up 3 bases, with 16 bases separating them. This CDR3 is 15 amino acids long. Germline V gene data show CDR1 as SGHRS and CDR2 as YFSETQ. The DNA of the CDR3 is TGCGCCAGCAGCGCATTCACCGGGATACACACTGAAGCTTTCTTT. This translates into CASSAFTGIHTEAFF. Using reference TRBV5-1 and TRBJ1-1 for the parts outside the CDR3, the full variable domain is KAGVTQTPRYLIKTRGQQVTLSCSPISGHRSVSWYQQTPGQGLQFLFEYFSETQRNKGNFPGRFSGRQFSNSRSEMNVSTLELGDSALYLCASSAFTGIHTEAFFGQGTRLTVV.

This chain joins TRBV10-1 and TRBJ2-3, with 11 bases matching TRBD2. This CDR3 comprises 16 residues. The junction had 5 bases not matched to a gene; V was cut back by 0 bases and J by 6 bases. CDR1 and CDR2 from the germline V gene are WNHNN and SYGVQD (reference sequence). CDR3 nucleotide sequence: TGCGCCAGCAGTGAGTCAGCTAGCGGGGGGCTGGATACGCAGTATTTT. This gives the protein CASSESASGGLDTQYF.

The genes are TRBV9 and TRBJ1-3; D gene uncertain. In germline, CDR1 is SGDLS, CDR2 YYNGEE. V lost 0 bases and J 4 bases, leaving 8 bases between the germline ends. This CDR3 has 14 residues. The CDR3: CASSVGSGGNTIYF. DNA for the CDR3: TGTGCCAGCAGCGTAGGAAGTGGCGGAAACACCATATATTTT.

V usage is TRBV28 and J usage is TRBJ1-2; TRBD1 agrees at 8 bases. Germline values: CDR1 MDHEN, CDR2 SYDVKM. Losses at the gene ends were 5 bases for V and 10 bases for J; bases not matched to a gene: 9. This CDR3 has 13 amino acids. CDR3 in amino acids: CASSTGQDTVYTF. In DNA form, the CDR3 reads TGTGCCAGCAGTACGGGACAGGATACCGTCTACACCTTC.

V is TRBV7-6 and J is TRBJ2-2; 10 bases line up with TRBD2. Germline assignment: CDR1 SGHVS and CDR2 FNYEAQ. Trimming removed 3 bases from V and 0 bases from J; junction bases left unmatched: 7. CDR3 length: 18 residues. The chain's CDR3 is CASSFLPSGGANTGELFF. The CDR3 coding sequence is TGTGCCAGCAGCTTTCTGCCCAGCGGGGGGGCGAACACCGGGGAGCTGTTTTTT.

The chain joins TRBV10-3 to TRBJ1-6, with 8 bases fitting TRBD1. Germline assignment: CDR1 ENHRY and CDR2 SYGVKD. The CDR3 sequence is 15 residues long. Unmatched junction bases numbered 7, after V lost 2 bases and J lost 10 bases. CDR3 coding DNA: TGTGCCATCAGTGAGGGTGGACAGGGCGGGTCACCCCTCCACTTT. It codes for CAISEGGQGGSPLHF.

The chain employs TRBV27 and TRBJ2-7; D uncertain. The CDR3 has 13 residues. V lost 0 bases to trimming and J lost 7 bases, with 10 bases between them. CDR1 and CDR2 (germline): MNHEY, SMNVEV (reference sequence). The CDR3 DNA reads as TGTGCCAGCAGTTTATCGGGGAATCGAGAGCAGTACTTC. Protein: CASSLSGNREQYF.

This clone was found once. V is TRBV5-1 and J is TRBJ2-4; perhaps TRBD2 as D (6 bases). The CDR3 runs 15 residues. V was cut by 3 bases and J by 6 bases, with 16 bases left in between. Per the germline V gene, CDR1 is SGHRS and CDR2 is YFSETQ. The CDR3: CASSYGTQDRNIQYF. The CDR3 bases are TGCGCCAGCAGCTACGGGACTCAGGATAGAAACATTCAGTACTTC.

This clone is a singleton in its sample. V and J are TRBV6-5 and TRBJ1-5; D is undetermined. Trimming pared 4 bases from V and 3 bases from J, leaving 7 bases between. The CDR3 consists of 13 residues. CDR1 and CDR2 (germline): MNHEY, SVGAGI. The CDR3 region has the DNA TGTGCCAGCAGTTGGAGATTCAATCAGCCCCAGCATTTT. This codes for CASSWRFNQPQHF.

The V and J genes are TRBV30 and TRBJ1-6; no definite D call. Germline loops: CDR1 GTSNPN, CDR2 SVGIG (reference sequence). This CDR3 spans 16 amino acids. Deletions cut 0 bases from V and 8 bases from J, with 17 bases between. The CDR3 spells CAWSVPLTLTDSPLHF. CDR3 nucleotide sequence: TGTGCCTGGAGTGTACCCCTGACACTCACTGATTCACCCCTCCACTTT.

The chain carries TRBV10-3 and TRBJ1-2; 10 nucleotides match TRBD1. Per germline, CDR1 ENHRY and CDR2 SYGVKD. The CDR3 is 14 residues long. With 7 bases clipped from V and 8 bases from J, the junction kept 10 bases outside the gene matches. As DNA, the CDR3 is TGTGCCATCACCCCGGGGGGGACAGGGGTCGGCTACACCTTC. It translates to CAITPGGTGVGYTF.

J is TRBJ2-5 and V is TRBV7-2; D not certain. The CDR3 totals 12 residues. V was clipped by 5 bases and J by 5 bases, with 9 bases between them. Per germline, CDR1 SGHTA and CDR2 FQGNSA. The CDR3 nucleotides read TGTGCCAGCAGCCCTTACGCTGAGACCCAGTACTTC. Protein: CASSPYAETQYF.

The rearrangement links TRBV2 to TRBJ2-7; TRBD1 is a possible D gene (6 bases). Looked up from germline, CDR1 is SNHLY and CDR2 is FYNNEI. The V and J ends lost 5 bases and 9 bases respectively, with 20 bases between them. The CDR3 runs to 14 residues. CDR3 sequence (DNA): TGTGCCAGCAGTCCTCTCCTTGAAATAGGGGGGCAGTACTTC. It translates to CASSPLLEIGGQYF.

This sequence joins TRBV19 and TRBJ2-5; D gene uncertain. The ends were cut back, 6 bases at V and 1 base at J, with 6 bases in the middle. Germline CDR1 and CDR2: LNHDA and SQIVND (reference sequence). The CDR3 is 12 amino acids. The chain's CDR3 is CASSLGQETQYF. The CDR3 DNA reads as TGTGCCAGTAGCCTCGGCCAAGAGACCCAGTACTTC.

The rearrangement links TRBV4-1 to TRBJ2-7; the D is unclear. Deletions cut 4 bases from V and 3 bases from J, with 4 bases between. The CDR3 runs to 11 residues. In germline, CDR1 is MGHRA, CDR2 YSYEKL. This CDR3 is CASSLGYEQYF. The CDR3 DNA is TGCGCCAGCAGCCTGGGCTACGAGCAGTACTTC.

J is TRBJ2-1 and V is TRBV10-3, with 7 bases aligning to TRBD2. CDR1 and CDR2 from the germline V gene are ENHRY and SYGVKD. The J segment lost 8 bases and the V segment lost 6 bases, leaving 4 bases of the junction unmatched. The CDR3 sequence is 12 residues long. This CDR3 is CAISQTSDEQFF. The CDR3 coding sequence is TGTGCCATCAGCCAAACTAGCGATGAGCAGTTCTTC.